These T cell receptor beta chains were read from a single sample in a study of cytomegalovirus exposure and HLA in healthy donors. Profiling relied on immunoSEQ multiplex PCR, and the TCRdb table lists in-frame clones only, not all of them. The table has 150,000 to 180,000 clones, about 86% seen once. The sample taken for sequencing was PBMCs. These receptors all come from a man between 18 and 29 years old in good health and CMV-seropositive. Both conserved end residues are part of each CDR3. A D gene is named only where the DNA matches it firmly. Size values are once, few and many counts, or a class for expanded clones, and some rows have none.

>.|TRBV13|once|TRBJ2-1
CASSVRGNEQFF
TGTGCCAGCAGCGTCCGCGGGAATGAGCAGTTCTTC
>TRBD1|TRBV2|.|TRBJ2-7
CASSEALTGLTYEQYF
TGTGCCAGCAGTGAAGCCCTGACAGGGTTGACCTACGAGCAGTACTTC
>.|TRBV5-8|once|TRBJ1-3
CASSLVRLSSGNTIYF
TGTGCCAGCAGCTTGGTTCGGTTGAGCTCTGGAAACACCATATATTTT
>TRBD1|TRBV19|.|TRBJ2-1
CASSIYGQGANNEQFF
TGTGCCAGTAGTATTTACGGACAGGGGGCTAACAATGAGCAGTTCTTC
>TRBD2|TRBV7-8|.|TRBJ2-7
CASSLGPRGGGSYEQYF
TGTGCCAGCAGCTTAGGCCCCCGGGGCGGGGGCTCCTACGAGCAGTACTTC
>TRBD2|TRBV19|.|TRBJ2-1
CASSSTGGTYNEQFF
TGTGCCAGTAGTAGTACGGGGGGAACCTACAATGAGCAGTTCTTC
>.|TRBV6-5|.|TRBJ2-7
CASSPSAEQYF
TGTGCCAGCAGTCCTAGCGCCGAGCAGTACTTC
>TRBD1|TRBV6-1|.|TRBJ1-1
CASSEPPGTGNTEAFF
TGTGCCAGCAGTGAACCCCCCGGGACAGGGAACACTGAAGCTTTCTTT
>TRBD1|TRBV4-2|.|TRBJ2-7
CASSQDPPRQGGYEQYF
TGTGCCAGCAGCCAAGATCCACCCCGACAGGGGGGATACGAGCAGTACTTC
>.|TRBV5-6|once|TRBJ1-1
CASSLGQYGTEAFF
TGTGCCAGCAGCTTGGGACAGTATGGCACTGAAGCTTTCTTT
>TRBD2|TRBV7-9|.|TRBJ2-1
CASSDPARFAGVYNEQFF
TGTGCCAGCAGCGACCCCGCCCGCTTTGCGGGAGTCTACAATGAGCAGTTCTTC
>.|TRBV10-3|.|TRBJ2-1
CAISEWDRGGEQFF
TGTGCCATCAGTGAGTGGGATCGAGGGGGTGAGCAGTTCTTC
>TRBD2|TRBV5-1|.|TRBJ2-1
CASRLAGRTSEQFF
TGCGCCAGTCGACTAGCGGGACGGACAAGCGAGCAGTTCTTC
>.|TRBV6-5|once|TRBJ2-1
CASRRGGAQNEQFF
TGTGCCAGCCGACGTGGGGGGGCCCAGAATGAGCAGTTCTTC
>TRBD2|TRBV10-3|.|TRBJ2-2
CAISEWLAGGPNTGELFF
TGTGCCATCAGTGAATGGCTAGCGGGGGGGCCGAACACCGGGGAGCTGTTTTTT
>TRBD2|TRBV5-1|.|TRBJ2-1
CASSILREPNEQFF
TGCGCCAGCAGCATCCTGCGGGAGCCCAATGAGCAGTTCTTC
>.|TRBV5-4|.|TRBJ2-1
CASSLVNGVEQFF
TGTGCCAGCAGCTTGGTCAACGGGGTTGAGCAGTTCTTC
>.|TRBV9|.|TRBJ2-1
CASSVEGNEQFF
TGTGCCAGCAGCGTAGAGGGGAATGAGCAGTTCTTC
>.|TRBV5-1|.|TRBJ2-5
CASSLGRQETQYF
TGCGCCAGCAGCTTAGGGAGGCAAGAGACCCAGTACTTC
>.|TRBV7-2|.|TRBJ2-3
CASSPGVGTNTDTQYF
TGTGCCAGCAGCCCAGGGGTGGGTACAAACACAGATACGCAGTATTTT
>TRBD2|TRBV2|.|TRBJ2-1
CASSEALARGAYNEQFF
TGTGCCAGCAGTGAAGCGTTGGCCCGGGGGGCCTACAATGAGCAGTTCTTC
>TRBD2|TRBV7-9|.|TRBJ2-2
CASSPNHGRRTGELFF
TGTGCCAGCAGCCCCAACCACGGGAGGAGGACCGGGGAGCTGTTTTTT
>.|TRBV30|.|TRBJ1-3
CAWTGGTGNTIYF
TGTGCCTGGACCGGGGGGACTGGAAACACCATATATTTT
>.|TRBV6-4|few|TRBJ2-7
CASSDLPGRGHTSYEQYF
TGTGCCAGCAGTGACCTGCCGGGTAGGGGACACACCTCCTACGAGCAGTACTTC
>.|TRBV12-5|.|TRBJ2-7
CASGLVQAGHSYEQYF
TGTGCTAGTGGTTTGGTACAGGCAGGACACTCCTACGAGCAGTACTTC
>TRBD1|TRBV19|.|TRBJ1-5
CASTLRTGNQPQHF
TGTGCCAGTACCCTAAGGACAGGGAACCAGCCCCAGCATTTT
>.|TRBV4-3|.|TRBJ1-5
CASSSGWGGTYGGQPQHF
TGCGCCAGCAGCAGCGGCTGGGGCGGAACTTACGGGGGTCAGCCCCAGCATTTT
>.|TRBV28|.|TRBJ1-5
CASKDSSNQPQHF
TGTGCCAGCAAGGACAGTAGCAATCAGCCCCAGCATTTT
>TRBD2|TRBV11-2|.|TRBJ2-1
CASSLGGLAGYNEQFF
TGTGCCAGCAGCTTAGGCGGACTAGCGGGTTACAATGAGCAGTTCTTC
>TRBD2|TRBV4-1|.|TRBJ2-2
CASSQALLLAGVDTGELFF
TGCGCCAGCAGCCAAGCCCTCCTACTAGCGGGAGTCGACACCGGGGAGCTGTTTTTT
>TRBD2|TRBV5-4|.|TRBJ2-3
CASSRIGLADTDTQYF
TGTGCCAGCAGCCGTATAGGACTAGCGGATACAGATACGCAGTATTTT
>.|TRBV5-6|.|TRBJ2-7
CASSWLGRPEGSSYEQYF
TGTGCCAGCAGCTGGTTAGGACGGCCGGAGGGAAGCTCCTACGAGCAGTACTTC
>TRBD1|TRBV2|.|TRBJ2-5
CASSGIDRGLQETQYF
TGTGCCAGCAGTGGGATAGACAGGGGCCTCCAAGAGACCCAGTACTTC
>TRBD1|TRBV6-6|.|TRBJ1-2
CASRGGTGNYGYTF
TGTGCCAGCAGGGGGGGGACAGGGAACTATGGCTACACCTTC
>.|TRBV29-1|.|TRBJ2-3
CSVEPSFSTDTQYF
TGCAGCGTTGAACCCTCCTTTAGCACAGATACGCAGTATTTT
>.|TRBV27|few|TRBJ2-7
CASSFQPRAHEQYF
TGTGCCAGCAGTTTCCAACCGAGGGCTCACGAGCAGTACTTC
>TRBD1|TRBV6-5|.|TRBJ1-6
CASSTTGAGSPLHF
TGTGCCAGCAGTACGACAGGGGCAGGATCACCCCTCCACTTT
>TRBD1|TRBV2|.|TRBJ1-2
CASSGTGGTYGYTF
TGTGCCAGCAGTGGGACAGGGGGCACCTATGGCTACACCTTC
>TRBD1|TRBV5-6|.|TRBJ2-7
CASSSRDRGLEQYF
TGTGCCAGCAGCTCCCGGGACAGGGGGCTCGAGCAGTACTTC
>.|TRBV19|few|TRBJ1-3
CASSMGRAAGNTIYF
TGTGCCAGTAGTATGGGCAGGGCAGCTGGAAACACCATATATTTT
>TRBD1|TRBV18|.|TRBJ1-3
CASSPGTVSSGNTIYF
TGTGCCAGCTCACCAGGGACAGTCAGCTCTGGAAACACCATATATTTT
>.|TRBV10-3|.|TRBJ2-1
CAISENSFSGTPNEQFF
TGTGCCATCAGTGAGAACTCTTTCTCCGGGACACCCAATGAGCAGTTCTTC
>.|TRBV7-9|.|TRBJ1-6
CASSPLDRIEMAPLHF
TGTGCCAGCAGCCCCCTAGACAGGATCGAAATGGCACCCCTCCACTTT
>TRBD1|TRBV7-3|.|TRBJ1-2
CASSLNGATGQSYGYTF
TGTGCCAGCAGCTTAAATGGCGCGACAGGGCAATCCTATGGCTACACCTTC
>TRBD2|TRBV2|.|TRBJ2-1
CASSAPPSGRALDEQFF
TGTGCCAGCAGTGCCCCGCCTAGCGGGAGGGCCTTAGATGAGCAGTTCTTC
>TRBD1|TRBV7-8|once|TRBJ1-1
CASSWDRESTEAFF
TGTGCCAGCAGCTGGGACAGGGAATCCACTGAAGCTTTCTTT
>TRBD2|TRBV9|.|TRBJ2-3
CASSGRLAGRTDTQYF
TGTGCCAGCAGCGGAAGACTAGCGGGAAGGACAGATACGCAGTATTTT
>.|TRBV6-5|.|TRBJ1-4
CACRRTVGEKLFF
TGTGCCTGTCGAAGGACAGTAGGTGAAAAACTGTTTTTT
>TRBD1|TRBV7-3|once|TRBJ2-3
CASSSTGGRTDTQYF
TGTGCCAGCAGCTCCACAGGGGGCAGGACAGATACGCAGTATTTT
>TRBD1|TRBV5-5|.|TRBJ2-7
CASSPSPPGQGTYEQYF
TGTGCCAGCAGCCCCTCCCCCCCGGGACAGGGGACCTACGAGCAGTACTTC
>TRBD1|TRBV29-1|.|TRBJ1-2
CSVRRGLNYGYTF
TGCAGCGTGCGCAGGGGGCTAAACTATGGCTACACCTTC
>TRBD1|TRBV19|.|TRBJ2-7
CASSSSRYRGLFYEQYF
TGTGCCAGTAGTTCATCCCGTTACAGGGGTCTCTTCTACGAGCAGTACTTC
>.|TRBV4-1|.|TRBJ1-6
CASSQDRGARSPLHF
TGCGCCAGCAGCCAAGATCGGGGGGCCCGTTCACCCCTCCACTTT
>.|TRBV30|.|TRBJ1-5
CAWSVQGRGNQPQHF
TGTGCCTGGAGTGTCCAGGGAAGGGGCAATCAGCCCCAGCATTTT
>.|TRBV29-1|.|TRBJ1-1
CSVAGPQGTNTEAFF
TGCAGCGTGGCAGGGCCGCAGGGGACGAACACTGAAGCTTTCTTT